This T cell receptor (beta chain) was captured by sequencing in a study of radiation and T cells in renal cell carcinoma. Study-wide context: Nephrectomy followed 15 Gy stereotactic body radiation by 4 weeks.

Whole-study results and caveats: Top tumor clonotypes rose in blood 2 weeks post-radiation, then contracted.

CDR3 length: 15 amino acids. V shed 4 bases, J shed 10 bases, and the junction held 12 bases outside the gene matches. Germline assignment: CDR1 MNHNY and CDR2 SVGAGI (reference sequence). A word on this clone: Its antigen is still unknown.

Clones were sequenced by immunoSEQ multiplex PCR, and TCRdb holds only the in-frame ones, with some missing. In the table there are roughly 130,000 clones, 88% of which are singletons. This sample's time point: blood 2 weeks post-SBRT. The treatment denotes: 15 Gy SBRT to primary tumor, nephrectomy 4 weeks later. Serial blood draws occurred at baseline and 2 and 4 weeks post-SBRT. This renal cell carcinoma was of the clear cell type. The material sequenced was blood, taken from a patient whose treatment included radiotherapy and nephrectomy. V is TRBV6-6 and J is TRBJ2-7, with 11 bases identical to TRBD1. The source of this sequence is a woman aged 65 to 85 with renal cell carcinoma. The DNA of the CDR3 is TGTGCCAGCAGTTCATCCGGACAGGGGGCTTCGTTACAGTACTTC. This sequence encodes CASSSSGQGASLQYF.